One and the same sample provided the 28 T cell receptor beta chains below, sequenced in a study of T cell repertoires in cytomegalovirus infection. These receptors have no identified antigens. A single record per CDR3 protein comes from TCRdb applying MiXCR to the reads. The sample contains about 340,000 distinct CDR3 sequences, 25% to 35% of which appear only once. The specimen was cultured PBMCs, collected from culture after CMV antigen stimulation. The source is a human donor in good health (CMV status not recorded). Some clones in this sample may be carry-over from other donors' samples.

This clonotype was picked up many times. This rearrangement joins TRBV4-1 to TRBJ2-3, with TRBD2 identical over 9 bases. After removal of 5 bases from V and 1 base from J, the junction contained 16 bases not matched to a gene. This CDR3 has 19 amino acids. Per germline, CDR1 MGHRA and CDR2 YSYEKL. In DNA, the CDR3 is TGCGCCAGCAGCGGAAGCCCATCCTCTAGCGGGGTACGCACAGATACGCAGTATTTT. Encoded protein: CASSGSPSSSGVRTDTQYF.

This clonotype is medium-sized within its sample. This sequence joins TRBV7-8 and TRBJ1-1, with D perhaps matching TRBD1 (5 bases). CDR1 and CDR2 (germline): SGHVS, FQNEAQ. CDR3 size: 15 residues. Trimming removed 3 bases from V and 0 bases from J, with 11 bases in between. CDR3 sequence: CASSFSWGLNTEAFF. DNA of the CDR3: TGTGCCAGCAGCTTCTCATGGGGCCTGAACACTGAAGCTTTCTTT.

This clonotype was observed at least ten times. V gene TRBV7-8 combines with J gene TRBJ1-2; tentatively, D is TRBD1 (5 bases). Trimming shortened V by 1 base and J by 2 bases, and 20 bases separated the two germline ends. This CDR3 region has 18 residues. CDR1 is SGHVS and CDR2 is FQNEAQ in the germline V gene. CDR3 DNA: TGTGCCAGCAGCTTAGGCAGGAGACAGACCCGCTTGAACTATGGCTACACCTTC. It codes for CASSLGRRQTRLNYGYTF.

The chain employs TRBV28 and TRBJ1-3; D is unclear. Germline lookup yields CDR1 MDHEN and CDR2 SYDVKM. V shed 7 bases and J shed 0 bases, with 16 bases lying between them. The CDR3 is made up of 16 amino acids. Here the CDR3 reads CASTSWVIASGNTIYF. In DNA, the CDR3 is TGTGCCAGCACCAGTTGGGTGATAGCCTCTGGAAACACCATATATTTT.

The chain carries TRBV11-2 and TRBJ2-1, with D possibly being TRBD2 (5 bases). Per the germline V gene, CDR1 is SGHAT and CDR2 is FQNNGV. The CDR3 length is 14 residues. The germline V and J ends were trimmed by 0 bases and 9 bases, with 12 bases remaining between them. DNA for the CDR3: TGTGCCAGCAGCTTAGATCCGACCAGCGGTGAGCAGTTCTTC. Translating it yields CASSLDPTSGEQFF.

J is TRBJ1-5 and V is TRBV27; D unresolved. Between the trimmed V and J ends, which lost 2 bases and 0 bases, there was a span of 11 bases. Looked up from germline, CDR1 is MNHEY and CDR2 is SMNVEV (reference sequence). This CDR3 is built from 16 residues. The CDR3: CASSLRARLSNQPQHF. The CDR3 DNA is TGTGCCAGCAGTTTAAGGGCTCGCCTTAGCAATCAGCCCCAGCATTTT.

Many counts were recorded for this clonotype. This rearrangement joins TRBV7-9 to TRBJ2-4, with TRBD2 matching over 10 bases. Germline loops: CDR1 SEHNR, CDR2 FQNEAQ (reference sequence). The CDR3 contains 17 residues. V shed 6 bases, J shed 3 bases, and the junction held 11 bases outside the gene matches. The CDR3 nucleotides read TGTGCCAGCAGTCAGACCGCCGGGACTAGCGTCAAAAACATTCAGTACTTC. This encodes CASSQTAGTSVKNIQYF.

This clonotype was seen a handful of times. The chain is built from TRBV18 and TRBJ2-7; weak D call: TRBD1 (5 bases). Trimming left V 0 bases short and J 4 bases short, with 13 bases between. CDR1 is KGHSH, CDR2 LQKENI, per germline. This CDR3 region has 15 residues. The CDR3 region has the DNA TGTGCCAGCTCACCACCGGGGCAGGGAAGGTACGAGCAGTACTTC. Protein product: CASSPPGQGRYEQYF.

Many counts were recorded for this clonotype. This sequence joins TRBV7-8 and TRBJ1-2; D is unresolved. The CDR3 runs 15 residues. Trimming removed 5 bases at V and 0 bases at J, with 13 bases between. Looked up from germline, CDR1 is SGHVS and CDR2 is FQNEAQ. CDR3 protein: CASSLRRNANYGYTF. In nucleotides, the CDR3 is TGTGCCAGCAGCCTCCGGCGGAACGCTAACTATGGCTACACCTTC.

This clonotype was seen only once. The chain couples TRBV27 to TRBJ1-5; 10 bases align to TRBD1. CDR3 length: 15 residues. The germline CDR1 and CDR2 sequences are MNHEY and SMNVEV (reference sequence). The V and J ends lost 5 bases and 7 bases, in that order; junction bases with no gene match: 8. DNA of the CDR3: TGTGCCAGCAGTCCCGGGACAGGGGACCGACAGCCCCAGCATTTT. This gives the protein CASSPGTGDRQPQHF.

The V gene is TRBV6-2 or TRBV6-3, the J gene TRBJ2-5; D might be TRBD2 (5 bases). In germline, CDR1 is MNHEY, CDR2 SVGEGT. With 2 bases removed from V and 5 bases from J, the gap between germline ends came to 12 bases. This CDR3 has 14 amino acids. CDR3 sequence: CASSYKVAGETQYF. CDR3 coding DNA: TGTGCCAGCAGTTACAAGGTTGCGGGCGAGACCCAGTACTTC.

The chain carries TRBV2 and TRBJ1-5, with unresolved D. Germline V gene sequence: CDR1 SNHLY, CDR2 FYNNEI. Deletions cut 2 bases from V and 9 bases from J, with 8 bases between. The CDR3 spans 12 residues. CDR3 in amino acids: CASSEREGPQHF. The CDR3, as DNA: TGTGCCAGCAGTGAAAGGGAGGGGCCCCAGCATTTT.

This clonotype was observed at least ten times. The gene calls are TRBV5-6 and TRBJ1-5, with D possibly matching TRBD1 (6 bases). Germline CDR1 SGHDT, CDR2 YYEEEE. Trimming left V 4 bases short and J 7 bases short, with 15 bases between. The CDR3 has 14 amino acids. The CDR3 DNA follows: TGTGCCAGCAGCCTTCGGCAGGGGTACCAGCCCCAGCATTTT. Protein: CASSLRQGYQPQHF.

This chain links TRBV5-3 with TRBJ1-5, with a tentative D call TRBD1 (5 bases). TRBV5-3 is classed as an ORF, of uncertain function. This CDR3 contains 16 residues. V gave up 0 bases and J gave up 1 base, with 11 bases separating them. The CDR3 region has the DNA TGTGCCAGAAGCTTGGGGCAGGGAATGAGCAATCAGCCCCAGCATTTT. It is translated as CARSLGQGMSNQPQHF.

The J gene is TRBJ2-5, the V gene TRBV28; 9 nucleotides align to TRBD1. J was trimmed by 6 bases and V by 5 bases; bases with no gene match: 7. The CDR3 has 14 amino acids. Germline assignment: CDR1 MDHEN and CDR2 SYDVKM. The CDR3 DNA reads TGTGCCAGCAGTGGGACAGGGACGGGAAAGACCCAGTACTTC. Residues: CASSGTGTGKTQYF. Using reference TRBV28 and TRBJ2-5 for the parts outside the CDR3, the full variable domain is DVKVTQSSRYLVKRTGEKVFLECVQDMDHENMFWYRQDPGLGLRLIYFSYDVKMKEKGDIPEGYSVSREKKERFSLILESASTNQTSMYLCASSGTGTGKTQYFGPGTRLLVL.

The rearrangement uses TRBV7-2 and TRBJ2-7; 9 nucleotides align to TRBD2. Trimming removed 5 bases from V and 3 bases from J; junction bases left unmatched: 8. Germline CDR1 reads SGHTA; CDR2 reads FQGNSA. The CDR3 length is 15 residues. This chain's CDR3 is CASSLTGLAFYEQYF. CDR3 DNA: TGTGCCAGCAGCCTCACGGGACTAGCCTTCTACGAGCAGTACTTC.

The sample holds a few counts of this clonotype. The chain has TRBV6-1 and TRBJ2-7; the D call may be TRBD1 or TRBD2 (5 bases each). This CDR3 is built from 16 residues. Looked up from germline, CDR1 is MNHNS and CDR2 is SASEGT. Trimming left V 5 bases short and J 0 bases short, with 17 bases between. The CDR3 is CASSNPGTQASYEQYF. The CDR3 region has the DNA TGTGCCAGCAGTAACCCAGGGACCCAAGCCTCCTACGAGCAGTACTTC.

This clonotype was picked up a small number of times. Here the CDR3 DNA reads TGTGCCAGCAGCTTAACGTCAGGGGGCTTTGGCTACACCTTC. Translated, it gives CASSLTSGGFGYTF. J is TRBJ1-2 and V is TRBV7-3; 8 bases match TRBD1. Germline CDR1 is SGHTA and CDR2 is FQGTGA. V gave up 0 bases and J gave up 7 bases; unmatched junction bases: 4. The CDR3 sequence is 14 residues long.

This clonotype was counted ten times or more. The chain links TRBV7-8 to TRBJ2-7; D is perhaps TRBD2 (6 bases). V shed 3 bases and J shed 3 bases, with 18 bases lying between them. The CDR3 covers 16 residues. Germline V gene sequence: CDR1 SGHVS, CDR2 FQNEAQ. The CDR3 DNA sequence: TGTGCCAGCAGCTTCCCTCGGAGGGGCGCCCTCTACGAGCAGTACTTC. Its protein is CASSFPRRGALYEQYF.

This rearrangement joins TRBV27 to TRBJ2-7; 8 bases align to TRBD1. The CDR3 is 14 residues long. Germline CDR1 and CDR2: MNHEY and SMNVEV (reference sequence). The ends lost 5 bases at V and 7 bases at J; junction bases unmatched: 10. CDR3 residues: CASSAATGAREQYF. DNA for the CDR3: TGTGCCAGCAGTGCCGCGACAGGGGCCCGGGAGCAGTACTTC.

A few counts support this clonotype. This rearrangement joins TRBV20-1 to TRBJ2-7; D might be TRBD1 (6 bases). Germline V CDR1 and CDR2: DFQATT, SNEGSKA (reference sequence). The V gene lost 0 bases and the J gene lost 3 bases, with 15 bases spanning the gap. The length of the CDR3 is 15 residues. The CDR3 DNA sequence: TGCAGTGCTAGAGATCAGAGGGTACAGGGCTACGAGCAGTACTTC. Its translation is CSARDQRVQGYEQYF.

This clonotype showed up just a few times. The chain joins TRBV27 to TRBJ2-1; D gene unclear. Deletions cut 6 bases from V and 4 bases from J, with 13 bases between. Germline assignment: CDR1 MNHEY and CDR2 SMNVEV (reference sequence). This CDR3 spans 14 amino acids. DNA for the CDR3: TGTGCCAGCAGCCCTAGGCAGGATTACAATGAGCAGTTCTTC. Translated: CASSPRQDYNEQFF.

The V gene is TRBV6-1, the J gene TRBJ2-1, with 8 bases that match TRBD1. With 5 bases clipped from V and 8 bases from J, the junction kept 2 bases outside the gene matches. Germline CDR1 reads MNHNS; CDR2 reads SASEGT. The CDR3 runs 12 residues. CDR3 region: CASSLQGDEQFF. The CDR3 DNA reads TGTGCCAGCAGTCTACAGGGGGATGAGCAGTTCTTC.

The table lists this clonotype with many counts. This sequence joins TRBV19 and TRBJ2-4, with D possibly matching TRBD1 (6 bases). Trimming stripped 9 bases from V and 0 bases from J, with 15 bases between. Germline V gene lookup returns CDR1 LNHDA and CDR2 SQIVND (reference sequence). CDR3 length equals 15 residues. The CDR3 loop is CASKSQGLAKNIQYF. The CDR3 nucleotides read TGTGCCAGCAAAAGCCAGGGGTTAGCCAAAAACATTCAGTACTTC.

Ten or more counts support this clonotype. The chain uses TRBV24-1 and TRBJ2-1, with 8 bases that match TRBD2. In germline, CDR1 is KGHDR, CDR2 SFDVKD. The CDR3 length is 15 residues. V dropped 6 bases and J dropped 5; count of bases not matched to a gene: 8. CDR3 nucleotide sequence: TGTGCCACCAGTTTCGGGGGGGCATCGGACAATGAGCAGTTCTTC. It is translated as CATSFGGASDNEQFF.

V gene TRBV6-1 combines with J gene TRBJ1-2; D possibly corresponds to TRBD1 (6 bases). Germline V gene lookup returns CDR1 MNHNS and CDR2 SASEGT. This CDR3 contains 15 residues. Trimming cost V 2 bases and J 0 bases, with 10 bases left between them. The CDR3 DNA sequence: TGTGCCAGCAGTGAAATCGACAGGTCTAACTATGGCTACACCTTC. It yields the protein CASSEIDRSNYGYTF.

The chain carries TRBV27 and TRBJ2-1, with TRBD2 as a possible D gene (6 bases). Trimming removed 8 bases from V and 1 base from J, with 9 bases in between. This CDR3 has 13 residues. Germline V gene data show CDR1 as MNHEY and CDR2 as SMNVEV (reference sequence). CDR3 loop: CASRGNSYNEQFF. The CDR3, as DNA: TGTGCCAGCCGGGGGAATTCCTACAATGAGCAGTTCTTC.

This clonotype was recorded a few times. The CDR3 coding sequence is TGTGCCAGAATAATTACCGGGACTAGCGGGATCGAGCAGTACTTC. Translated: CARIITGTSGIEQYF. V gene TRBV6-5 combines with J gene TRBJ2-7, with 13 bases aligning to TRBD2. Germline V gene lookup returns CDR1 MNHEY and CDR2 SVGAGI. V was pared by 9 bases and J by 6 bases, with 11 bases of the junction left unmatched. CDR3 length equals 15 residues.